These 26 T cell receptor beta chains originate from one sample sequenced in a study of a mutant IDH1 vaccine in newly diagnosed glioma. The time point here: baseline, week 1 (first vaccination visit). Treatment denoted: pre-vaccination baseline after standard-of-care therapy. Sequenced by immunoSEQ multiplex PCR; TCRdb stores in-frame clones only, minus some. The table has around 50,000 clones, 86% seen once. Specimen: PBMCs, collected from a glioma patient treated with radiotherapy, temozolomide or both. The receptors were sampled from a man between 35 and 55 years old with glioma.

In DNA form, the CDR3 reads TGTGCCAGCAGCTTGGCCGCTAGCATCTCCTACGAGCAGTACTTC. Its translation: CASSLAASISYEQYF. The rearrangement uses TRBV5-4 and TRBJ2-7, with D tentatively TRBD2 (5 bases). The CDR3 runs 15 residues. V was pared by 0 bases and J by 0 bases, with 10 bases between. The germline V gene has CDR1 SGHNT and CDR2 YYREEE (reference sequence). Complete variable domain (other parts from reference TRBV5-4 and TRBJ2-7): ETGVTQSPTHLIKTRGQQVTLRCSSQSGHNTVSWYQQALGQGPQFIFQYYREEENGRGNFPPRFSGLQFPNYSSELNVNALELDDSALYLCASSLAASISYEQYFGPGTRLTVT.

The J gene is TRBJ1-2, the V gene TRBV6-1; D is possibly TRBD1 (6 bases). The length of the CDR3 is 13 residues. Trimming took off 10 bases at V and 5 bases at J, with 17 bases between the two ends. CDR1 MNHNS and CDR2 SASEGT come from the germline V gene. The CDR3 here is CAIHRGTQYGYTF. DNA for the CDR3: TGTGCCATCCATCGCGGGACACAATATGGCTACACCTTC.

This clone has a single count. The V and J genes are TRBV6-1 and TRBJ2-5; possibly TRBD1 for D (5 bases). The CDR3 contains 14 residues. V was pared by 3 bases and J by 5 bases, with 13 bases between. The V gene's germline CDR1 is MNHNS and CDR2 SASEGT. CDR3 in DNA: TGTGCCAGCAGTGAGGTGGGGCTCGTGGAGACCCAGTACTTC. As protein: CASSEVGLVETQYF.

J is TRBJ1-1 and V is TRBV18; D is unresolved. CDR3 length equals 13 residues. The V and J ends lost 0 bases and 6 bases respectively, with 8 bases between them. Germline V gene data show CDR1 as KGHSH and CDR2 as LQKENI. CDR3 amino acids: CASSPPHLSEAFF. The CDR3 DNA reads TGTGCCAGCTCACCACCGCACTTGTCTGAAGCTTTCTTT.

V gene TRBV9 combines with J gene TRBJ2-1; TRBD2 might be the D (6 bases). The germline V gene encodes CDR1 SGDLS and CDR2 YYNGEE. V shed 2 bases and J shed 2 bases, with 11 bases lying between them. The CDR3 has 15 residues. The CDR3 sequence is CASSVYGGAYNEQFF. CDR3 coding DNA: TGTGCCAGCAGCGTCTACGGAGGGGCCTACAATGAGCAGTTCTTC. Combining the CDR3 with reference TRBV9 and TRBJ2-1 gives the whole variable domain DSGVTQTPKHLITATGQRVTLRCSPRSGDLSVYWYQQSLDQGLQFLIQYYNGEERAKGNILERFSAQQFPDLHSELNLSSLELGDSALYFCASSVYGGAYNEQFFGPGTRLTVL.

This clone was detected only a few times. V is TRBV7-8 and J is TRBJ2-7; unclear D gene. The CDR3 is 11 residues long. Germline V gives CDR1 SGHVS, CDR2 FQNEAQ. Trimming took off 2 bases at V and 6 bases at J, with 5 bases between the two ends. CDR3 in DNA: TGTGCCAGCAGCTTAACGTTCGAGCAGTACTTC. This translates into CASSLTFEQYF.

V gene TRBV2 combines with J gene TRBJ2-7; 8 positions agree with TRBD2. The CDR3 spans 15 residues. V lost 1 base, J lost 6 bases, and 8 bases stayed unmatched. Germline V lookup: CDR1 SNHLY, CDR2 FYNNEI. For the CDR3, the DNA is TGTGCCAGCAGTGAAGTCGGGAGGGACCGGCCCGAGCAGTACTTC. Its protein is CASSEVGRDRPEQYF. Full variable domain (missing parts from reference TRBV2 and TRBJ2-7): EPEVTQTPSHQVTQMGQEVILRCVPISNHLYFYWYRQILGQKVEFLVSFYNNEISEKSEIFDDQFSVERPDGSNFTLKIRSTKLEDSAMYFCASSEVGRDRPEQYFGPGTRLTVT.

This chain uses TRBV28 with TRBJ1-4; maybe TRBD1 (6 bases). Germline CDR1 reads MDHEN; CDR2 reads SYDVKM. This CDR3 is 16 amino acids long. Trimming pared 3 bases from V and 8 bases from J, leaving 19 bases between. The CDR3 reads CASSLKRGRVFEKLFF. The DNA for the CDR3 is TGTGCCAGCAGTTTGAAGAGGGGGAGGGTTTTCGAAAAACTGTTTTTT.

This clone has a handful of counts. This sequence joins TRBV5-1 and TRBJ2-1, with no clear D. Germline loops: CDR1 SGHRS, CDR2 YFSETQ. The ends were cut back, 4 bases at V and 5 bases at J, with 10 bases in the middle. The CDR3 totals 13 residues. The chain's CDR3 is CASSRLRDNEQFF. In DNA form, the CDR3 reads TGCGCCAGCAGCCGCTTGAGAGACAATGAGCAGTTCTTC.

This clone has a single count. The chain recombines TRBV5-4 with TRBJ2-7; no definite D call. Germline-derived CDR1 and CDR2 are SGHNT and YYREEE (reference sequence). The ends were cut back, 5 bases at V and 3 bases at J, with 15 bases in the middle. CDR3 length equals 14 residues. The CDR3 nucleotides read TGTGCCAGCAGTAACATGATCTTTAACTACGAGCAGTACTTC. It codes for CASSNMIFNYEQYF.

In this sample, this clone turned up once. Other DNA sequences in this sample translate to the same CDR3. J is TRBJ2-7 and V is TRBV4-2, with D unclear. V was trimmed by 0 bases and J by 3 bases, leaving 9 bases between them. This CDR3 contains 14 residues. Germline-derived CDR1 and CDR2 are LGHNA and YNFKEQ. DNA for the CDR3: TGTGCCAGCAGCCAAGATCGAGGCCGCTACGAGCAGTACTTC. It specifies CASSQDRGRYEQYF.

V gene TRBV4-2 combines with J gene TRBJ2-7, with TRBD1 as a possible D gene (5 bases). Germline V lookup: CDR1 LGHNA, CDR2 YNFKEQ. V was pared by 4 bases and J by 3 bases, with 19 bases between. This CDR3 has 16 amino acids. This CDR3 reads CASSPSPYGQDYEQYF. CDR3 coding DNA: TGTGCCAGCAGCCCTTCCCCCTATGGACAAGACTACGAGCAGTACTTC.

This clone was counted once. This rearrangement joins TRBV7-2 to TRBJ2-7; D gene ambiguous. V dropped 1 base and J dropped 3 bases, with 4 bases sitting between them. The CDR3 length is 12 residues. CDR1 is SGHTA, CDR2 FQGNSA, per germline. DNA of the CDR3: TGTGCCAGCAGCTTAGGTTACTACGAGCAGTACTTC. Protein product: CASSLGYYEQYF.

In this sample, this clone turned up once. This rearrangement joins TRBV11-2 to TRBJ2-4; tentative D call: TRBD2 (5 bases). The germline V gene has CDR1 SGHAT and CDR2 FQNNGV. The length of the CDR3 is 16 residues. V was pared by 5 bases and J by 0 bases, with 14 bases between. Here the CDR3 DNA reads TGTGCCAGCAGCCAGCGGCTGACTATAGCCAAAAACATTCAGTACTTC. This encodes CASSQRLTIAKNIQYF.

V and J are TRBV27 and TRBJ2-1, with 12 bases lining up with TRBD2. Germline V gene sequence: CDR1 MNHEY, CDR2 SMNVEV (reference sequence). The ends lost 5 bases at V and 1 base at J; junction bases unmatched: 6. This CDR3 is 17 amino acids long. The CDR3 sequence: CASSGMTSGRSYNEQFF. The CDR3 DNA is TGTGCCAGCAGTGGTATGACTAGCGGGAGATCCTACAATGAGCAGTTCTTC.

This chain joins TRBV7-2 and TRBJ2-7; D unclear. The germline gives CDR1 SGHTA, CDR2 FQGNSA. The CDR3 totals 13 residues. Trimming pared 3 bases from V and 2 bases from J, leaving 8 bases between. The CDR3 loop reads CASSFEVAYEQYF. The CDR3 DNA follows: TGTGCCAGCAGCTTTGAGGTGGCCTACGAGCAGTACTTC.

This chain links TRBV27 with TRBJ2-6, with D possibly being TRBD1 (5 bases). This CDR3 has 15 residues. V dropped 5 bases and J dropped 0 bases, with 8 bases sitting between them. Germline-derived CDR1 and CDR2 are MNHEY and SMNVEV (reference sequence). The CDR3, as DNA: TGTGCCAGCAGTAAAGGGGTCTCTGGGGCCAACGTCCTGACTTTC. Protein sequence: CASSKGVSGANVLTF.

The V and J genes are TRBV9 and TRBJ2-2, with TRBD1 identical over 11 bases. V lost 4 bases, J lost 4 bases, and 9 bases stayed unmatched. The CDR3 runs to 17 residues. Germline values: CDR1 SGDLS, CDR2 YYNGEE. CDR3 sequence reads: CASSFLPGQGGTGELFF. CDR3 DNA sequence: TGTGCCAGCAGCTTCCTCCCGGGACAGGGGGGCACCGGGGAGCTGTTTTTT.

The rearrangement links TRBV5-1 to TRBJ1-1, with unresolved D. The V end was cut by 4 bases, the J end by 5 bases, with 15 bases between. The CDR3 covers 14 residues. Germline CDR1 reads SGHRS; CDR2 reads YFSETQ. The CDR3 sequence: CASSPEGQQTEAFF. Written as DNA, the CDR3 is TGCGCCAGCAGCCCCGAAGGGCAGCAGACTGAAGCTTTCTTT.

This clone showed up just a few times. This rearrangement joins TRBV19 to TRBJ1-3, with D maybe TRBD1 (6 bases). Germline V CDR1 and CDR2: LNHDA, SQIVND (reference sequence). The CDR3 sequence is 17 residues long. Deletions cut 5 bases from V and 0 bases from J, with 17 bases between. The CDR3, as DNA: TGTGCCAGTAGTGTCATCGTGACAGGACTCTCTGGAAACACCATATATTTT. Residues: CASSVIVTGLSGNTIYF.

V usage is TRBV12-2 and J usage is TRBJ2-1; TRBD2, the D gene given by the table, was not confirmed from the DNA. TRBV12-2 is classified as a pseudogene. CDR3 length equals 17 residues. The CDR3 nucleotides are TGTGCAAGTCGCTTAGAAAAAAGCGGAAGCCCCTACAATGAGCAGTTCTTC. Translated, it gives CASRLEKSGSPYNEQFF.

V usage is TRBV9 and J usage is TRBJ2-3; possible D gene TRBD1, 6 bases. V gave up 3 bases and J gave up 2 bases, with 16 bases separating them. The CDR3 runs 16 residues. Germline V gene sequence: CDR1 SGDLS, CDR2 YYNGEE. The CDR3 nucleotides read TGTGCCAGCAGCGACCAGGGGTTACTCTCCACAGATACGCAGTATTTT. This codes for CASSDQGLLSTDTQYF.

The chain joins TRBV7-9 to TRBJ2-1; perhaps TRBD2 as D (7 bases). CDR3 length: 17 residues. Germline V gene data show CDR1 as SEHNR and CDR2 as FQNEAQ (reference sequence). V was cut by 5 bases and J by 0 bases, with 17 bases left in between. The CDR3 sequence is CASSGGGGAISYNEQFF. CDR3 nucleotides: TGTGCCAGCAGCGGGGGGGGCGGCGCCATCTCCTACAATGAGCAGTTCTTC.

The genes are TRBV9 and TRBJ2-2; possibly TRBD2 for D (6 bases). Deletions cut 6 bases from V and 2 bases from J, with 8 bases between. This CDR3 region has 13 residues. CDR1 and CDR2 from the germline V gene are SGDLS and YYNGEE. CDR3 protein: CASTLANTGELFF. The CDR3 nucleotides read TGTGCCAGCACACTAGCTAACACCGGGGAGCTGTTTTTT. Complete variable domain (other parts from reference TRBV9 and TRBJ2-2): DSGVTQTPKHLITATGQRVTLRCSPRSGDLSVYWYQQSLDQGLQFLIQYYNGEERAKGNILERFSAQQFPDLHSELNLSSLELGDSALYFCASTLANTGELFFGEGSRLTVL.

This chain connects TRBV1 to TRBJ2-3; the D segment call TRBD2 is taken from the table without a DNA check. TRBV1 counts as a pseudogene. This CDR3 contains 18 residues. CDR3 in amino acids: CTSSQDPLRAGVADTQYF. Written as DNA, the CDR3 is TGCACCAGCAGCCAAGATCCCCTCCGGGCGGGAGTCGCAGATACGCAGTATTTT.

The chain carries TRBV2 and TRBJ1-5; D may be TRBD1 (5 bases). CDR3 length: 15 amino acids. In germline, CDR1 is SNHLY, CDR2 FYNNEI. Trimming cost V 9 bases and J 3 bases, with 18 bases left between them. CDR3 sequence: CARWEEGTDNQPQHF. The CDR3 DNA sequence: TGTGCCAGATGGGAAGAAGGGACTGACAATCAGCCCCAGCATTTT.